This T cell receptor (beta chain) was captured by sequencing in a study of blood T cell repertoires in COVID-19 (dated by TCRdb to the early 2020s). Regarding the study in general: Collaborator samples came from the United States, Italy and Spain and covered acute and convalescent phases of COVID-19. The prospective study material was composed of cDNA or gDNA derived from T cells, B-cell-depleted T cells, or PBMCs. Subjects who had been exposed to COVID-19, were actively infected with it, or had recovered from it provided the deeply sampled blood TCRbeta repertoires that made up the dataset. The repertoires were made available in a free public database intended to serve as a resource for research on the immune response to SARS-CoV-2. Samples came from the ongoing ImmuneRACE study (first 160 participants) plus 1,254 subjects from 6 global collaborators. Sample metadata almost always included a de-identified subject ID, COVID-19 status, age in years and sex. Where HLA class I and class II types were available, the types were taken from metadata supplied by the sample provider, not from assay-based typing.

Participants in the prospective study were aged roughly 18 to 89 years, lived in some 24 United States geographic areas, and enrolled through a virtual design. In the prospective study, participants were assigned to cohorts based on the clinical history participants reported in a screening survey and a study questionnaire. ImmuneRACE Cohort 3 recovered participants were defined by two consecutive negative NP/OP PCR tests, healthcare professional clearance, or symptom resolution. Mobile phlebotomists in the prospective study collected whole blood, serum and a nasopharyngeal or oropharyngeal swab from every participant. Over an approximately 2-month period, participants in the prospective study had the option of providing additional blood draws and questionnaires. Before DNA extraction, blood samples from the prospective study were shipped at room temperature or frozen. Details on this clone: No antigen is known for it. Qualities for individual bases were not recorded, and no much larger clone is one base off.

CDR1 and CDR2 are read off the germline V gene as SGDLS and YYNGEE. The trim is 2 bases for V and 3 bases for J, with a gap of 11 bases between the germline ends. The CDR3 starts with the cysteine, ends with the phenylalanine, and has 14 residues. The CDR3 DNA has 42 bases and is translated from base 1. TCRbeta CDR3 regions were amplified from genomic DNA using the immunoSEQ Assay, a bias-controlled multiplex PCR. Per the source publication's procedure: Within the assay, amplification of reference gene primers was used to estimate how many nucleated cells each sample contained. To quantify the absolute abundance of each unique TCRbeta CDR3 rearrangement, sequence reads were collapsed and filtered. For each sample, productive Simpson clonality was calculated as the square root of Simpson's diversity index across productive rearrangements. This is the immuneACCESS table as TCRdb keeps it, with only in-frame sequences that have V and J called. A part of the clones is gone; compared with another copy, unresolved V genes explain less than half, and the rest is unexplained. Clone size and V and J calls were adopted from that table, with D and trimming inferred from the DNA. Counted in this sample were some 350,000 clones; 80% to 90% of them appeared once. Approximately 5% of the sample rests with the top ten.

Broad study findings and their caveats: Clinical and demographic metadata were provided uncurated, with the amount varying by source and participant.

The source material was PBMCs or T cells enriched from blood (not recorded which). This clonotype was obtained from a woman under 40 who had recovered from COVID-19. Recombination connected TRBV9 to TRBJ1-2, with the D gene call left open. For the CDR3, the sequence is CASSVSPRHYGYTF. The bases read TGTGCCAGCAGCGTTAGCCCAAGGCACTATGGCTACACCTTC.